The rows below give T cell receptor beta chains drawn from one sample of a study of T cells in Graves' hyperthyroidism and ophthalmopathy. TCRdb itself ran the multiplex PCR reads through MiXCR, one entry per CDR3 protein. The sample holds about 350,000 distinct CDR3 sequences; over 11% are singletons and the top ten take 20% to 25%. The sample taken for sequencing was blood. The receptors stem from a woman in her 30s with Graves' hyperthyroidism. CDR3s include the opening cysteine and the closing phenylalanine or tryptophan. The order of the fields is D gene, J gene, clone size, V gene, CDR3 DNA, CDR3 protein. A D gene is named only where the DNA matches it firmly. Size is omitted from some rows. Given values are once, few, many or a class for expanded clones.

TRBD2	TRBJ2-1	.	TRBV3-1	TGTGCCAGCAGCCAAGGCTCTAGCGGTGAGCAGTTCTTC	CASSQGSSGEQFF
TRBD2	TRBJ2-1	many	TRBV12-3/TRBV12-4	TGTGCCAGCAGTTTTCTGGGGGGGAATGAGCAGTTCTTC	CASSFLGGNEQFF
.	TRBJ2-5	many	TRBV28	TGTGCCAGCAGTTTAGGGGGGACGAGACCGACCCAGTACTTC	CASSLGGTRPTQYF
.	TRBJ1-5	.	TRBV20-1	TGCAGTGCTAGAGTGTGGCAGCATAGCAATCAGCCCCAGCATTTT	CSARVWQHSNQPQHF
.	TRBJ2-3	many	TRBV2	TGTGCCAGCAGTCCCACAGGGGGCGGGAGGACAGATACGCAGTATTTT	CASSPTGGGRTDTQYF
.	TRBJ2-5	.	TRBV6-1	TGTGCCAGCACCGGGGGTCTTGGGCGAGAGACCCAGTACTTC	CASTGGLGRETQYF
.	TRBJ2-7	.	TRBV20-1	TGCAGTGCCTCCTTCGCTCCCAAGTTGGGTAGAGGTGGGGCAGCCGCCTACGAGCAGTACTTC	CSASFAPKLGRGGAAAYEQYF
.	TRBJ2-3	.	TRBV7-2	TGTGCCAGCAGCTTTTTCCCTCCCGGACGGTACACAGATACGCAGTATTTT	CASSFFPPGRYTDTQYF
TRBD1	TRBJ2-7	few	TRBV29-1	TGCAGCGTTGTTCTGGAGGACAGGGCGTACGAGCAGTACTTC	CSVVLEDRAYEQYF
TRBD1	TRBJ1-2	.	TRBV28	TGTGCCAGCAGGGGGACAGGGGGCATAGTGCTTAACTATGGCTACACCTTC	CASRGTGGIVLNYGYTF
TRBD1	TRBJ1-6	.	TRBV2	TGTGCCAGCAGTCTGACAGGGGGCGGTTCACCCCTCCACTTT	CASSLTGGGSPLHF
.	TRBJ1-2	.	TRBV15	TGTGCCACCAGCAGAGATCAACGGATGGCGGAGGGTGGCTACACCTTC	CATSRDQRMAEGGYTF
TRBD1	TRBJ1-6	.	TRBV28	TGTGCCAGCAGTCAACCGGGACAGGGTAATTCACCCCTCCACTTT	CASSQPGQGNSPLHF
.	TRBJ2-5	many	TRBV12-3/TRBV12-4	TGTGCCAGCCTTCGCTCCCATGGGGGGTACCAAGAGACCCAGTACTTC	CASLRSHGGYQETQYF
.	TRBJ1-1	.	TRBV4-1	TGCGCCAGCAGCCTGGGAACAACAGCTGAAGCTTTCTTT	CASSLGTTAEAFF
.	TRBJ2-3	few	TRBV7-2	TGTGCCAGCAGCCCCGCCGTGACAAATACGCAGTATTTT	CASSPAVTNTQYF
.	TRBJ1-6	few	TRBV12-3/TRBV12-4	TGTGCCAGCAGTTTGGGGCTAAATAATTCACCCCTCCACTTT	CASSLGLNNSPLHF
.	TRBJ1-2	many	TRBV24-1	TGTGCCACCTCCGAGGGAGGCTATGGCTACACCTTC	CATSEGGYGYTF
.	TRBJ2-1	many	TRBV29-1	TGCAGCGGACGCCGCAACCCGGACAATGAGCAGTTCTTC	CSGRRNPDNEQFF
.	TRBJ2-4	many	TRBV20-1	TGCAGTGCTAGGGGGGGTGGGGACAAAAACATTCAGTACTTC	CSARGGGDKNIQYF
.	TRBJ2-5	few	TRBV6-2/TRBV6-3	TGTGCCAGCAGTTACCAGGCAGGGAGAAGGGAGACCCAGTACTTC	CASSYQAGRRETQYF
TRBD2	TRBJ2-7	many	TRBV18	TGTGCCAGCTCACCACCGAGCAGCGGGAGGTACGAGCAGTACTTC	CASSPPSSGRYEQYF
TRBD2	TRBJ2-3	many	TRBV7-2	TGTGCCAGCAGCTTTAGACTAGCCGGGGATACGCAGTATTTT	CASSFRLAGDTQYF
.	TRBJ1-1	.	TRBV10-3	TGTGCCATCAGTGAAGGGTTCCGCACTGAAGCTTTCTTT	CAISEGFRTEAFF
.	TRBJ2-1	.	TRBV10-3	TGTGCCATCAGTGACGGGCAGGGGCTGTTCTTC	CAISDGQGLFF
TRBD1	TRBJ1-1	many	TRBV5-1	TGCGCCAGCAGCTGGACAGGGGGGGGAACTGAAGCTTTCTTT	CASSWTGGGTEAFF
.	TRBJ2-3	many	TRBV2	TGTGCCAGCGTGGGGCTAAAAGCGGGCGGAAAAGATACGCAGTATTTT	CASVGLKAGGKDTQYF